These T cell receptor beta chains were read from a single sample in a study of cytomegalovirus exposure and HLA in healthy donors. Profiled with immunoSEQ multiplex PCR; TCRdb holds only in-frame clones, not every one. The listing records some 200,000 clones. Sequences were obtained from PBMCs. Receptor source: a woman younger than 30 in good health and CMV-seropositive. The CDR3 runs from the conserved cysteine through the conserved F or W. A D gene is named only where the DNA matches it firmly.

d_call	cdr3_length	v_call	j_call	cdr3_nt	cdr3_aa
.	15	TRBV7-8	TRBJ1-4	TGTGCCAGCACTCGAACCGGGACAAGGGTTGAAAAACTGTTTTTT	CASTRTGTRVEKLFF
.	16	TRBV5-4	TRBJ2-3	TGTGCCAGCAGCTTGGCCGTTGGCAGAAGCACAGATACGCAGTATTTT	CASSLAVGRSTDTQYF
TRBD1	15	TRBV9	TRBJ1-4	TGTGCCAGCAGCGCATCGACAGGGGGGCATGAAAAACTGTTTTTT	CASSASTGGHEKLFF
.	14	TRBV11-3	TRBJ2-3	TGTGCCAGCAGCCTTTTCAGGGGTGCAGATACGCAGTATTTT	CASSLFRGADTQYF
.	13	TRBV27	TRBJ2-7	TGTGCCAGCACTCGGACTGGGACCTACGAGCAGTACTTC	CASTRTGTYEQYF
.	15	TRBV7-2	TRBJ1-1	TGTGCCAGCAGCTTAATTAGGCCGGGAGGCACTGAAGCTTTCTTT	CASSLIRPGGTEAFF
.	13	TRBV11-3	TRBJ1-1	TGTGCCAGCAGCCGACAGCATAACACTGAAGCTTTCTTT	CASSRQHNTEAFF
.	14	TRBV5-1	TRBJ2-7	TGCGCCAGCAGCTTGGAGGTGACATCCTACGAGCAGTACTTC	CASSLEVTSYEQYF
TRBD2	15	TRBV5-1	TRBJ2-2	TGCGCCAGCGGCCAGACTAGCCCGAACACCGGGGAGCTGTTTTTT	CASGQTSPNTGELFF
TRBD1	13	TRBV29-1	TRBJ1-2	TGCAGCGCCGAGGGGACAGGGGCGTCGGGCTACACCTTC	CSAEGTGASGYTF
.	14	TRBV7-9	TRBJ1-1	TGTGCCAGCAGCTTAGTACAGGTGAACACTGAAGCTTTCTTT	CASSLVQVNTEAFF
.	17	TRBV11-1	TRBJ2-1	TGTGCCAGCAGCTCACCGGGCGGCAGGGGTTCGTACAATGAGCAGTTCTTC	CASSSPGGRGSYNEQFF
.	16	TRBV7-6	TRBJ1-1	TGTGCCAGCAGCTTAGTGAGCGGGGTCTCGAACACTGAAGCTTTCTTT	CASSLVSGVSNTEAFF
TRBD1	16	TRBV9	TRBJ1-2	TGTGCCAGCAGCCCCGTCTTGGGACAGGGGTTCGCTGGCTACACCTTC	CASSPVLGQGFAGYTF
TRBD2	15	TRBV4-2	TRBJ2-1	TGTGCCAGCAGCCTGAACTATGCGGGAGAGAATGAGCAGTTCTTC	CASSLNYAGENEQFF
.	16	TRBV21-1	TRBJ1-3	TGTGCCAGCCCCGGGGAGAGCGCGCAATCTGGAAACACCATATATTTT	CASPGESAQSGNTIYF
TRBD2	18	TRBV28	TRBJ2-1	TGTGCCAGCACCCCGCGGGGACTAGCGGGGAGCTCCTACAATGAGCAGTTCTTC	CASTPRGLAGSSYNEQFF
TRBD1	13	TRBV27	TRBJ1-2	TGTGCCAGCAGTTTGTTGGCAGGGGGTGGCTACACCTTC	CASSLLAGGGYTF
.	15	TRBV18	TRBJ1-3	TGTGCCAGCTCACTAGACAGTAGCTCTGGAAACACCATATATTTT	CASSLDSSSGNTIYF
.	13	TRBV18	TRBJ2-5	TGTGCCAGCTCAAGCAGGGTCCAAGAGACCCAGTACTTC	CASSSRVQETQYF
.	13	TRBV30	TRBJ1-5	TGTGCCTGGAGTGAACAGGGAGATCAGCCCCAGCATTTT	CAWSEQGDQPQHF
TRBD1	14	TRBV6-5	TRBJ1-2	TGTGCCAGCAGCGCCGGGACAGGGATCTATGGCTACACCTTC	CASSAGTGIYGYTF
TRBD2	18	TRBV11-3	TRBJ2-2	TGTGCCAGCAGCTCCCTCGGGACTAGCGGGACGAACACCGGGGAGCTGTTTTTT	CASSSLGTSGTNTGELFF
.	16	TRBV7-8	TRBJ2-1	TGTGCCAGCAGCATTCGCCGCGGGACCACCTACAATGAGCAGTTCTTC	CASSIRRGTTYNEQFF
.	14	TRBV6-6	TRBJ2-2	TGTGCCAGCAGTTACTTGAGGGAGGCCGGGGAGCTGTTTTTT	CASSYLREAGELFF
.	14	TRBV6-6	TRBJ2-2	TGTGCCAGCAGACAGGGCCCGAACACCGGGGAGCTGTTTTTT	CASRQGPNTGELFF
.	14	TRBV16	TRBJ1-2	TGTGCCAGCAGCCCCACGACGGGAAACTATGGCTACACCTTC	CASSPTTGNYGYTF
TRBD2	15	TRBV27	TRBJ2-7	TGTGCCAGCGGAAAGAGGGCGGAGCGGGAGGGCGAGCAGTACTTC	CASGKRAEREGEQYF
.	13	TRBV5-5	TRBJ1-2	TGTGCCAGCAGCCCTGACTCACGTTATGGCTACACCTTC	CASSPDSRYGYTF
.	15	TRBV30	TRBJ2-7	TGTGCCTGGAGCCAGGAAGAACTGCACATAGGCGAGCAGTACTTC	CAWSQEELHIGEQYF
.	16	TRBV5-4	TRBJ1-1	TGTGCCAGCAGCTTGGATCGCGCCCCTATGAACACTGAAGCTTTCTTT	CASSLDRAPMNTEAFF
TRBD2	16	TRBV4-2	TRBJ2-5	TGTGCCAGCAGCCAAGTCGGAGCGGGAGGAGGGGAGACCCAGTACTTC	CASSQVGAGGGETQYF
TRBD2	15	TRBV7-2	TRBJ2-5	TGTGCCAGCAGCCCCAGGGCGGGGGTGTACGAGACCCAGTACTTC	CASSPRAGVYETQYF
TRBD2	15	TRBV7-2	TRBJ2-3	TGTGCCAGCAGCTCTGGACTAGCGGGAGCTGATACGCAGTATTTT	CASSSGLAGADTQYF
.	13	TRBV14	TRBJ1-1	TGTGCCAGCAGCCAAGATTTCGGTGTGAGTGCTTTCTTT	CASSQDFGVSAFF
.	14	TRBV7-2	TRBJ1-1	TGTGCCAGCAGCTCCGGGTGGGGGGACACTGAAGCTTTCTTT	CASSSGWGDTEAFF
.	16	TRBV5-6	TRBJ2-3	TGTGCCAGCAGCGCGGACAGTTTCTCTAGCACAGATACGCAGTATTTT	CASSADSFSSTDTQYF
.	14	TRBV7-2	TRBJ1-3	TGTGCCAGCAGCCCGGGAGTATCTGGAAACACCATATATTTT	CASSPGVSGNTIYF
.	14	TRBV5-5	TRBJ2-7	TGTGCCAGCAGCTTGTCAGGGGCGGGCGGCGAGCAGTACTTC	CASSLSGAGGEQYF
TRBD2	14	TRBV9	TRBJ2-1	TGTGCCAGCAGCCCTAGCGGCTCCTACAATGAGCAGTTCTTC	CASSPSGSYNEQFF
.	12	TRBV28	TRBJ1-5	TGTGCCACCGCGGAAGAAAATCAGCCCCAGCATTTT	CATAEENQPQHF
.	15	TRBV11-2	TRBJ2-1	TGTGCCAGCAGCTTGGACAGTCGACCCTACAATGAGCAGTTCTTC	CASSLDSRPYNEQFF
.	15	TRBV6-5	TRBJ1-3	TGTGCCAGCACCCCAAAGCAGGGCTCTGGAAACACCATATATTTT	CASTPKQGSGNTIYF
TRBD2	16	TRBV6-5	TRBJ2-1	TGTGCCAGCAGTTACTCCTGGGTAGCGGGAGTCAATGAGCAGTTCTTC	CASSYSWVAGVNEQFF
TRBD1	14	TRBV27	TRBJ1-1	TGTGCCAGCAGACAAACAGGGGGCGCAGGAGAAGCTTTCTTT	CASRQTGGAGEAFF